Here is one T cell receptor beta chain with its context. Its target is not known. The CDR3 is 12 amino acids. V was trimmed by 4 bases and J by 7 bases, leaving 11 bases between them. The germline CDR1 and CDR2 sequences are SQVTM and ANQGSEA. The record originates from a study of CD8+ T cells in alopecia areata. Overall study results and limits: Lesional scalp displayed greater clonality than normal scalp, most notably in alopecia totalis/universalis.

Isolated RNA was reverse transcribed into cDNA used as the sequencing template. Measured with immunoSEQ multiplex PCR; TCRdb has only the in-frame clones, and not every one. The top ten hold 0.79% of the sample, which has around 98,000 clones, over 40% seen once. The sequenced sample consisted of CD4+ T cells sorted from blood. The TCR was taken from a human donor with alopecia areata. The chain links TRBV29-1 to TRBJ1-5, with a tentative D call TRBD1 (5 bases). The CDR3 coding sequence is TGCAGCGTTGGGGAGAGGGACCAGCCCCAGCATTTT. Encoded protein: CSVGERDQPQHF.